This T cell receptor beta chain was profiled in a study of blood T cells in healthy people across ages. Turning to the study itself: Capturing about one barcoded beta molecule per two T cells was achieved by template switching.

V was clipped by 6 bases and J by 7 bases, with 12 bases between them. The germline CDR1 and CDR2 sequences are MNHEY and SVGEGT. The CDR3 length is 12 residues. This clonotype has more than one count but fewer than ten. Its antigen is not identified. Through a sample-barcoded 5' primer and a J-beta primer mix, a second PCR was run for roughly 6 to 11 cycles. Through a template-switch adaptor with 12 random nucleotides, each cDNA molecule received a tag. TCRdb independently ran MiXCR on the 5' RACE reads; one entry per CDR3 protein. The sample holds 600,000 or so distinct CDR3 sequences, under 25% seen once. No fewer than 5.5 micrograms of total RNA were isolated from every sample. Overall study findings and caveats: Higher diversity and more naive CD4+ cells were features of long-lived donors, compared to aged donors.

Sequencing was carried out using blood. The receptor's source is a man aged 70-80 years in good health. The chain is built from TRBV6-2 or TRBV6-3 and TRBJ2-5, with a possible D match to TRBD1 (6 bases). The CDR3 protein is CASRRQEGTQYF. DNA of the CDR3: TGTGCCAGCAGGCGACAGGAAGGGACCCAGTACTTC.